The 30 T cell receptor beta chains in this list originate from one sample, sequenced in a study of neoadjuvant anti-PD-1 for oral cavity cancer. The data were produced by immunoSEQ multiplex PCR, yet TCRdb's version contains in-frame clones alone and is incomplete. The sample lists 30,000 to 40,000 clones, approximately 87% occurring once. The sample here was PBMCs, taken before nivolumab (anti-PD-1) treatment. These receptor sequences come from a person between 40 and 80 years old with oral cavity squamous cell carcinoma.

The chain has TRBV23-1 and TRBJ2-7; no clear D. TRBV23-1 is flagged as an ORF with uncertain function. Trimming removed 3 bases from V and 0 bases from J, with 12 bases in between. The CDR3 sequence is 15 residues long. CDR3 region: CASSHPGSSSYEQYF. The CDR3 bases are TGCGCCAGCAGTCACCCGGGCTCCAGCTCCTACGAGCAGTACTTC.

For the CDR3, the DNA is TGTGCCATCAGTGATCCCCATCAGGGGACAGGCACAGATACGCAGTATTTT. This codes for CAISDPHQGTGTDTQYF. The chain uses TRBV10-3 and TRBJ2-3; 7 nucleotides align to TRBD1. Germline CDR1 is ENHRY and CDR2 is SYGVKD. J gave up 1 base and V 3 bases, and 10 bases lay outside the gene matches. The CDR3 has 17 residues.

The rearrangement links TRBV27 to TRBJ1-1; D not certain. V was shortened by 7 bases and J by 1 base, with 19 bases between the two germline ends. This CDR3 region has 16 residues. Germline values: CDR1 MNHEY, CDR2 SMNVEV (reference sequence). In DNA form, the CDR3 reads TGTGCCAGCAACCCTCTACCCTGGGCGGCGAACACTGAAGCTTTCTTT. Amino acid sequence: CASNPLPWAANTEAFF.

V gene TRBV7-2 combines with J gene TRBJ2-5, with 11 bases lining up with TRBD2. CDR3 length: 17 amino acids. The germline V gene encodes CDR1 SGHTA and CDR2 FQGNSA. V dropped 1 base and J dropped 3; count of bases not matched to a gene: 7. DNA of the CDR3: TGTGCCAGCAGCTTAGTAGCTAGCGGGGGGCCCGAAGAGACCCAGTACTTC. This encodes CASSLVASGGPEETQYF. The full variable domain, its missing parts supplied by reference TRBV7-2 and TRBJ2-5, is GAGVSQSPSNKVTEKGKDVELRCDPISGHTALYWYRQSLGQGLEFLIYFQGNSAPDKSGLPSDRFSAERTGGSVSTLTIQRTQQEDSAVYLCASSLVASGGPEETQYFGPGTRLLVL.

The chain combines TRBV4-1 with TRBJ1-5, with D tentatively TRBD1 (6 bases). The CDR3 extends over 13 amino acids. Trimming removed 2 bases at V and 5 bases at J, with 7 bases between. Germline CDR1 is MGHRA and CDR2 is YSYEKL. The CDR3 region is CASSQQGYQPQHF. CDR3 nucleotides: TGCGCCAGCAGCCAACAGGGGTATCAGCCCCAGCATTTT.

This clone was observed a handful of times. The rearrangement joins TRBV2 to TRBJ2-2; the D gene is possibly TRBD1 (6 bases). Germline loops: CDR1 SNHLY, CDR2 FYNNEI. Trimming shortened V by 8 bases and J by 7 bases, and 17 bases separated the two germline ends. This CDR3 spans 14 amino acids. The CDR3 is CASLGAGVSGELFF. CDR3 DNA sequence: TGTGCCAGCCTTGGTGCAGGGGTGAGCGGGGAGCTGTTTTTT.

This chain joins TRBV15 and TRBJ2-5; D is unresolved. The V gene's germline CDR1 is LNHNV and CDR2 YYDKDF (reference sequence). The V end was cut by 0 bases, the J end by 5 bases, with 13 bases between. The CDR3 contains 15 residues. This CDR3 reads CATSRDGRVSETQYF. The CDR3 DNA reads as TGTGCCACCAGCAGAGATGGCCGAGTTTCGGAGACCCAGTACTTC.

The V gene is TRBV5-4, the J gene TRBJ2-4; D perhaps matches TRBD1 (7 bases). Germline V gene lookup returns CDR1 SGHNT and CDR2 YYREEE (reference sequence). The length of the CDR3 is 13 residues. Trimming took off 1 base at V and 8 bases at J, with 10 bases between the two ends. CDR3 sequence: CASSLTGEDIQYF. The CDR3 nucleotides are TGTGCCAGCAGCTTGACAGGGGAGGACATTCAGTACTTC.

J is TRBJ1-5 and V is TRBV5-5, with no clear D. V gave up 3 bases and J gave up 3 bases, with 10 bases separating them. CDR3 length: 14 residues. Germline assignment: CDR1 SGHKS and CDR2 YYEKEE (reference sequence). CDR3 sequence reads: CASSSDIVNQPQHF. The CDR3 DNA is TGTGCCAGCAGCTCCGACATCGTCAATCAGCCCCAGCATTTT.

This clone was recorded only once. The chain is built from TRBV6-1 and TRBJ1-5, with D perhaps matching TRBD1 (5 bases). This CDR3 region has 13 residues. The V and J ends lost 4 bases and 6 bases respectively, with 10 bases between them. CDR1 MNHNS and CDR2 SASEGT come from the germline V gene. CDR3 in DNA: TGTGCCAGCAGTGTCAGGGAGGTTCAGCCCCAGCATTTT. Translated: CASSVREVQPQHF.

In its sample, this clone was seen once. The genes are TRBV6-1 and TRBJ2-1; D possibly corresponds to TRBD2 (5 bases). The ends were cut back, 10 bases at V and 0 bases at J, with 13 bases in the middle. Looked up from germline, CDR1 is MNHNS and CDR2 is SASEGT. This CDR3 is 14 amino acids long. Here the CDR3 reads CATKRVSSYNEQFF. CDR3 DNA sequence: TGTGCCACCAAGAGGGTCAGCTCCTACAATGAGCAGTTCTTC.

A remark on this clone: Other nucleotide sequences from this sample produce the same CDR3. This chain joins TRBV5-6 and TRBJ2-2, with D perhaps matching TRBD1 or TRBD2 (5 bases each). CDR1 and CDR2 (germline): SGHDT, YYEEEE. The CDR3 loop spans 15 amino acids. The V end lost 0 bases, the J end lost 0 bases, and 6 bases lay between the germline ends. This CDR3 reads CASSLGGTNTGELFF. CDR3 DNA sequence: TGTGCCAGCAGCTTGGGGGGGACGAACACCGGGGAGCTGTTTTTT.

This chain uses TRBV7-2 with TRBJ1-5, with 12 bases that match TRBD1. V shed 5 bases and J 3 bases; nucleotides not matched to a gene: 8. This CDR3 spans 17 amino acids. Looked up from germline, CDR1 is SGHTA and CDR2 is FQGNSA. For the CDR3, the DNA is TGTGCCAGCAGCCGGGACAGGGGGCACGGGGCCAATCAGCCCCAGCATTTT. It yields the protein CASSRDRGHGANQPQHF.

This rearrangement joins TRBV6-5 to TRBJ2-7; a weak D match, TRBD1 (5 bases). The CDR3 runs to 15 residues. The ends were cut back, 4 bases at V and 0 bases at J, with 13 bases in the middle. From germline, CDR1 is MNHEY and CDR2 SVGAGI. The CDR3 DNA follows: TGTGCCAGCAGTTCCGACAGAGTCGGCTCCTACGAGCAGTACTTC. Protein sequence: CASSSDRVGSYEQYF.

The chain combines TRBV5-4 with TRBJ2-7; 9 bases agree with TRBD1. This CDR3 has 14 amino acids. V was pared by 3 bases and J by 3 bases, with 4 bases of the junction left unmatched. Germline values: CDR1 SGHNT, CDR2 YYREEE (reference sequence). The CDR3: CASSSGTGNYEQYF. The CDR3 DNA is TGTGCCAGCAGCTCCGGGACAGGGAACTACGAGCAGTACTTC.

The rearrangement joins TRBV2 to TRBJ2-1; D tentatively fits TRBD1 or TRBD2 (6 bases each). Germline CDR1 reads SNHLY; CDR2 reads FYNNEI. The CDR3 loop spans 11 amino acids. V lost 6 bases to trimming and J lost 9 bases, with 9 bases between them. DNA for the CDR3: TGTGCCAGCAGCGGGGGCGGTGAGCAGTTCTTC. Protein product: CASSGGGEQFF. Complete variable domain (other parts from reference TRBV2 and TRBJ2-1): EPEVTQTPSHQVTQMGQEVILRCVPISNHLYFYWYRQILGQKVEFLVSFYNNEISEKSEIFDDQFSVERPDGSNFTLKIRSTKLEDSAMYFCASSGGGEQFFGPGTRLTVL.

V gene TRBV7-2 combines with J gene TRBJ2-3; no definite D call. V lost 2 bases to trimming and J lost 4 bases, with 10 bases between them. Germline-derived CDR1 and CDR2 are SGHTA and FQGNSA. The CDR3 loop spans 14 amino acids. The chain's CDR3 is CASSLTSRADTQYF. In DNA form, the CDR3 reads TGTGCCAGCAGCTTAACCTCCCGGGCAGATACGCAGTATTTT.

The V call is TRBV30, the J call TRBJ2-3; D not resolved. Trimming stripped 5 bases from V and 5 bases from J, with 8 bases between. Looked up from germline, CDR1 is GTSNPN and CDR2 is SVGIG (reference sequence). The CDR3 length is 11 residues. CDR3 in DNA: TGTGCCTGGGGGGTTGGAGATACGCAGTATTTT. Its protein is CAWGVGDTQYF.

The V call is TRBV19, the J call TRBJ1-4; perhaps TRBD1 as D (5 bases). Per germline, CDR1 LNHDA and CDR2 SQIVND (reference sequence). The V and J ends lost 3 bases and 6 bases respectively, with 14 bases between them. The CDR3 spans 15 residues. The CDR3 loop reads CASSIGGRSDEKLFF. The CDR3 region has the DNA TGTGCCAGTAGTATCGGGGGGAGATCGGATGAAAAACTGTTTTTT.

This chain uses TRBV2 with TRBJ1-2; 7 bases line up with TRBD1. The CDR3 totals 13 residues. With V trimmed by 0 bases and J by 8 bases, 3 bases remained unmatched. In germline, CDR1 is SNHLY, CDR2 FYNNEI. The CDR3 protein is CASSEAGTAGYTF. In nucleotides, the CDR3 is TGTGCCAGCAGTGAAGCCGGGACAGCCGGCTACACCTTC.

This rearrangement joins TRBV7-2 to TRBJ2-7; the D gene could be TRBD1 or TRBD2 (5 bases each). Germline V gene lookup returns CDR1 SGHTA and CDR2 FQGNSA. The V gene lost 1 base and the J gene lost 6 bases, with 13 bases spanning the gap. This CDR3 has 14 amino acids. The CDR3 nucleotides read TGTGCCAGCAGCTTAGGACAGAGGGCTTCCGAGCAGTACTTC. Translated, it gives CASSLGQRASEQYF.

This clone appeared once. The chain is built from TRBV5-8 and TRBJ1-2, with TRBD1 as a possible D gene (6 bases). This CDR3 is built from 18 residues. Germline V gene sequence: CDR1 SGHTS, CDR2 YDEGEE. V lost 0 bases to trimming and J lost 1 base, with 19 bases between them. CDR3 DNA sequence: TGTGCCAGCAGCTTGGGGGTCAGGGGCCGGCAACTTAACTATGGCTACACCTTC. Protein sequence: CASSLGVRGRQLNYGYTF.

This chain connects TRBV6-1 to TRBJ1-5; D not certain. CDR1 is MNHNS and CDR2 is SASEGT in the germline V gene. Trimming took off 2 bases at V and 4 bases at J, with 9 bases between the two ends. CDR3 length equals 14 residues. CDR3 in amino acids: CASSENPNNQPQHF. The CDR3 DNA reads TGTGCCAGCAGTGAAAATCCGAATAATCAGCCCCAGCATTTT.

This clone has a handful of counts. V usage is TRBV5-1 and J usage is TRBJ1-1; D is unclear. Germline lookup yields CDR1 SGHRS and CDR2 YFSETQ. The CDR3 is 14 residues long. The V gene lost 0 bases and the J gene lost 1 base, with 7 bases spanning the gap. Here the CDR3 reads CASSLAHGNTEAFF. The CDR3 nucleotides are TGCGCCAGCAGCTTGGCCCACGGGAACACTGAAGCTTTCTTT.

The V call is TRBV28, the J call TRBJ1-2; 7 positions agree with TRBD1. The CDR3 loop spans 16 amino acids. Germline CDR1 reads MDHEN; CDR2 reads SYDVKM. With 7 bases clipped from V and 1 base from J, the junction kept 12 bases outside the gene matches. The CDR3 sequence: CASTRVDRVGNYGYTF. CDR3 bases: TGTGCCAGCACCCGCGTTGACAGGGTGGGTAACTATGGCTACACCTTC.

This clone has just one count. The chain carries TRBV4-1 and TRBJ1-5, with 9 bases identical to TRBD1. V shed 0 bases and J 5 bases; nucleotides not matched to a gene: 5. The CDR3 length is 16 residues. CDR1 and CDR2 from the germline V gene are MGHRA and YSYEKL. CDR3 DNA: TGCGCCAGCAGCCAAGAGCCGGGACAGGGCTATCAGCCCCAGCATTTT. It codes for CASSQEPGQGYQPQHF.

The chain is built from TRBV11-3 and TRBJ2-7; no clear D. V gave up 0 bases and J gave up 2 bases, with 5 bases separating them. The CDR3 is 13 amino acids. Germline CDR1 and CDR2: SGHNT and YENEEA. This CDR3 is CASSLDNAYEQYF. The CDR3 region has the DNA TGTGCCAGCAGCTTAGACAACGCCTACGAGCAGTACTTC.

Comments on this clone: One end of the junction does not line up with germline, which may come from a read error. The sample carries other DNA sequences with the same CDR3. V usage is TRBV4-2 and J usage is TRBJ1-5; D remains ambiguous. Germline-derived CDR1 and CDR2 are LGHNA and YNFKEQ. The CDR3 sequence is 13 residues long. The CDR3 region is CASSQDWTKPQHF. CDR3 nucleotides: TGTGCTAGCAGCCAAGACTGGACGAAGCCCCAGCATTTT.

This chain links TRBV10-3 with TRBJ2-7; possibly TRBD1 for D (6 bases). The germline gives CDR1 ENHRY, CDR2 SYGVKD. Trimming left V 7 bases short and J 2 bases short, with 6 bases between. The CDR3 extends over 11 amino acids. The CDR3 loop reads CAIKGAYEQYF. DNA of the CDR3: TGTGCCATCAAGGGGGCCTACGAGCAGTACTTC.

This clone was recorded once. The genes are TRBV6-6 and TRBJ2-1; the D gene could be TRBD1 or TRBD2 (5 bases each). Trimming stripped 6 bases from V and 5 bases from J, with 14 bases between. Looked up from germline, CDR1 is MNHNY and CDR2 is SVGAGI (reference sequence). The CDR3 is 14 amino acids. The CDR3: CASRPPRGDNEQFF. DNA for the CDR3: TGTGCCAGCAGACCTCCTCGAGGGGACAATGAGCAGTTCTTC.